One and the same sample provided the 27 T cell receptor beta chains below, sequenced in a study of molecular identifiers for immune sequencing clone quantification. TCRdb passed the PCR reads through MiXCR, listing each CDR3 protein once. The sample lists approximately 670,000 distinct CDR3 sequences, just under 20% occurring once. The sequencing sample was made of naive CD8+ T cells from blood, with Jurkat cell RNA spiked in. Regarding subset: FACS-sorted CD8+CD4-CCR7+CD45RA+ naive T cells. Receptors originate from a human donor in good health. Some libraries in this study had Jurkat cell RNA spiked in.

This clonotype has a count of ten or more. CDR3 bases: TGTGCCAGCAGTTTAGGGACAGTGAACACTGAAGCTTTCTTT. The encoded protein is CASSLGTVNTEAFF. The V and J genes are TRBV12-3 or TRBV12-4 and TRBJ1-1; possible D gene TRBD1, 6 bases. The CDR3 runs 14 residues. V was shortened by 1 base and J by 0 bases, with 6 bases between the two germline ends.

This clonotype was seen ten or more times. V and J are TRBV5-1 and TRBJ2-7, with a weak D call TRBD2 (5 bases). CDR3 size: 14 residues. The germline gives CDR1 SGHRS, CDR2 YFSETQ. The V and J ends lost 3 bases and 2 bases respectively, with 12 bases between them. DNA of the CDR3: TGCGCCAGCAGCTATGAGGGATGGGCCTACGAGCAGTACTTC. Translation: CASSYEGWAYEQYF.

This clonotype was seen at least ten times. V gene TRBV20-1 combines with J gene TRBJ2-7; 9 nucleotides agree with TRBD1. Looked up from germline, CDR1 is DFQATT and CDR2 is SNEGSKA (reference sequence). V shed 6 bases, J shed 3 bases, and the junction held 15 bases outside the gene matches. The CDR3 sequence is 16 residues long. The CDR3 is CSASSVGQGTFYEQYF. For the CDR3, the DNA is TGCAGTGCCAGCTCCGTGGGACAGGGCACTTTCTACGAGCAGTACTTC.

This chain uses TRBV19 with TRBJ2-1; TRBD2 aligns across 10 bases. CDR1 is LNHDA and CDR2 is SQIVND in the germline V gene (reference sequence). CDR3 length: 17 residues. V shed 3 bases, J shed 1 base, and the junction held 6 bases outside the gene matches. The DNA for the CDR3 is TGTGCCAGTAGTATCGGGAGCGGGGGGGCTTCCTACAATGAGCAGTTCTTC. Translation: CASSIGSGGASYNEQFF.

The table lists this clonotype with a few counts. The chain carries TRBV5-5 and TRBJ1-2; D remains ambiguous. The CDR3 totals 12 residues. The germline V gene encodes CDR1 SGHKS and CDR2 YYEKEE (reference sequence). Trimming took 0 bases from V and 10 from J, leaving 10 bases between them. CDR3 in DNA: TGTGCCAGCAGCTTGGATTTTCAGCTCTACACCTTC. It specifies CASSLDFQLYTF.

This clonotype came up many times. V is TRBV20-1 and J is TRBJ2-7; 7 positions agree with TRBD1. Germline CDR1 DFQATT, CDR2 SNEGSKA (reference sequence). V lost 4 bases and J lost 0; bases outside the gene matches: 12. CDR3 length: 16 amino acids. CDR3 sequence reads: CSANPQAGTVSYEQYF. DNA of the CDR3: TGCAGTGCTAACCCGCAAGCAGGGACAGTCTCCTACGAGCAGTACTTC.

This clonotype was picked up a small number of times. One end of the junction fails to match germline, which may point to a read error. The CDR3 is CAGSLGYREETQYF. CDR3 DNA: TGTGCCGGCAGCTTAGGTTACAGGGAAGAGACCCAGTACTTC. This chain connects TRBV7-9 to TRBJ2-5, with D possibly matching TRBD1 (6 bases). Per the germline V gene, CDR1 is SEHNR and CDR2 is FQNEAQ (reference sequence). The CDR3 spans 14 residues.

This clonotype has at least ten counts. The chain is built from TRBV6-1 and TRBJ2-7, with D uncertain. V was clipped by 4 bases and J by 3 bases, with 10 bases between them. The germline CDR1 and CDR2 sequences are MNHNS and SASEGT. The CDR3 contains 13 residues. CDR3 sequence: CASSVGLIYEQYF. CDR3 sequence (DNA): TGTGCCAGCAGTGTAGGGCTTATCTACGAGCAGTACTTC.

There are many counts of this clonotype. CDR3 in DNA: TGTGCCAGCAGTGAAGGACAGGGAGTCGAGACCCAGTACTTC. Translation gives CASSEGQGVETQYF. This sequence joins TRBV14 and TRBJ2-5; TRBD1 matches 8 bases. The junction had 8 bases not matched to a gene; V was cut back by 6 bases and J by 5 bases. Germline CDR1 SGHDN, CDR2 FVKESK. The CDR3 is 14 amino acids.

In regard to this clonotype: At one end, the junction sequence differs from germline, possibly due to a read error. CDR3 amino acids: CASSSTDEQLF. CDR3 coding DNA: TGTGCCAGCAGTTCCACGGATGAGCAGCTCTTC. The J gene is TRBJ2-1, the V gene TRBV12-3 or TRBV12-4; D gene ambiguous. The CDR3 spans 11 residues.

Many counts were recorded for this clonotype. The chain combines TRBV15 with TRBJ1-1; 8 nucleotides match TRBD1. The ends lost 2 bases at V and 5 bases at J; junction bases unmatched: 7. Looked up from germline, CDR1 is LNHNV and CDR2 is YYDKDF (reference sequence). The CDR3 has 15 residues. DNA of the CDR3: TGTGCCACCAGCAGACGAGGACAGGGCGGGACTGAAGCTTTCTTT. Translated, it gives CATSRRGQGGTEAFF.

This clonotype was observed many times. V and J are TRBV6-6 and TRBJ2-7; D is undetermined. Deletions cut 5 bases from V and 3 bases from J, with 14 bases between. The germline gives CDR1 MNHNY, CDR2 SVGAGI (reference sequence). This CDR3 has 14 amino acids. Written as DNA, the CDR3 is TGTGCCAGCAGTGACCCGACAAGTCTCTACGAGCAGTACTTC. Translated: CASSDPTSLYEQYF.

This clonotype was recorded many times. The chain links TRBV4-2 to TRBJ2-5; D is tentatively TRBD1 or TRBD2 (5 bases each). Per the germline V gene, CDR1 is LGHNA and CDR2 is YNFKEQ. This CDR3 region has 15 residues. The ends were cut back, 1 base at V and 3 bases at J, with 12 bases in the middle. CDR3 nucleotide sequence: TGTGCCAGCAGCCAAGCACTAGTAGGGGAAGAGACCCAGTACTTC. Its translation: CASSQALVGEETQYF.

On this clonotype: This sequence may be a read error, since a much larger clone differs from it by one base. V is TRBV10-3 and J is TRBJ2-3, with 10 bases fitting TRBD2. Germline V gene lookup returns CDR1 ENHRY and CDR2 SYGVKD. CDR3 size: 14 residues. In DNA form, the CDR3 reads TGTGCCATCAGGCTAGCGGGAGCTGCAGATGCGCAGTATTTT. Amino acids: CAIRLAGAADAQYF.

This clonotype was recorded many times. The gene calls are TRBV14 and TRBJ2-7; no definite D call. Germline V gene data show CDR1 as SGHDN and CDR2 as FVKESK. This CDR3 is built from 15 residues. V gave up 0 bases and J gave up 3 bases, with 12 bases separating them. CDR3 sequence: CASSQEEGFYYEQYF. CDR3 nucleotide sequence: TGTGCCAGCAGCCAAGAAGAAGGGTTTTACTACGAGCAGTACTTC.

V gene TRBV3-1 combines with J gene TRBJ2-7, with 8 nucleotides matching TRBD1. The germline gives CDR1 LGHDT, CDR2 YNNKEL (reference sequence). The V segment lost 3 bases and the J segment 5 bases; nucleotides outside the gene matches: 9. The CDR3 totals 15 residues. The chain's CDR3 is CASSHVGQGIDEQYF. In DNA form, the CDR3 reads TGTGCCAGCAGCCACGTTGGACAGGGAATCGACGAGCAGTACTTC.

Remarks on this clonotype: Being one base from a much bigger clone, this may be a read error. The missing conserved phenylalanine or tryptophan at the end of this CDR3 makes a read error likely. The CDR3 DNA is TGTGCCAGCACGGTCCTAGCGGGGGGCCAAGAGACCCAGTACCTC. Translation gives CASTVLAGGQETQYL. V is TRBV13 and J is TRBJ2-5, with TRBD2 identical over 11 bases. Germline values: CDR1 PRHDT, CDR2 FYEKMQ (reference sequence). The length of the CDR3 is 15 residues. Trimming at V came to 7 bases and at J to 1 base, leaving 5 bases not matched to a gene.

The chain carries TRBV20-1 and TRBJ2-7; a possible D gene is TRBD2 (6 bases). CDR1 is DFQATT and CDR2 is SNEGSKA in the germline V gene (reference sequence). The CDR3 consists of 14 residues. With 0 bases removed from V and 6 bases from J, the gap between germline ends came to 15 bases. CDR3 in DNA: TGCAGTGCTAGAGACCGACTAGTTTTGGGCGAGCAGTACTTC. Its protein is CSARDRLVLGEQYF.

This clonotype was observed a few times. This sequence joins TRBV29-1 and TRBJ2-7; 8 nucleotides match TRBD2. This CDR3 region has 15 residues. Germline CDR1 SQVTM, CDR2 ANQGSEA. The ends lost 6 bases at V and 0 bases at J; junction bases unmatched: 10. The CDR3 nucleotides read TGCAGCGTCGAGGTTGGGACTAGTGTCTCCTACGAGCAGTACTTC. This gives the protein CSVEVGTSVSYEQYF.

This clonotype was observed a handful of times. Here the CDR3 reads CASSLAQGSYGYTF. The CDR3 nucleotides are TGTGCCAGCAGCTTAGCACAGGGGAGCTATGGCTACACCTTC. The chain carries TRBV5-6 and TRBJ1-2; TRBD1 matches at 7 bases. CDR1 is SGHDT and CDR2 is YYEEEE in the germline V gene. The V gene end was trimmed by 2 bases and the J gene end by 4 bases; junction bases not matched to a gene: 5. There are 14 residues in the CDR3. Combining the CDR3 with reference TRBV5-6 and TRBJ1-2 gives the whole variable domain DAGVTQSPTHLIKTRGQQVTLRCSPKSGHDTVSWYQQALGQGPQFIFQYYEEEERQRGNFPDRFSGHQFPNYSSELNVNALLLGDSALYLCASSLAQGSYGYTFGSGTRLTVV.

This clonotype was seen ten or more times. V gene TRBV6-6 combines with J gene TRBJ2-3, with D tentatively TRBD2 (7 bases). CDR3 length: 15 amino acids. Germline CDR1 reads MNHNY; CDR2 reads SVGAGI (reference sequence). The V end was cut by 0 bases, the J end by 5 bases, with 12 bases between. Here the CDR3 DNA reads TGTGCCAGCAGTTACTCATGGGGGGGCGAAGATACGCAGTATTTT. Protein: CASSYSWGGEDTQYF.

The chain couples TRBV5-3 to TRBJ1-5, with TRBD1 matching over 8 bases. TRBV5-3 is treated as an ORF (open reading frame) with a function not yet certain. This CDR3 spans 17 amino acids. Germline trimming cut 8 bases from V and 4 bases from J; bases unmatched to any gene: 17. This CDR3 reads CASTGYPPGQANQPQHF. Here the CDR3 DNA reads TGTGCCAGCACCGGGTACCCCCCGGGACAGGCAAATCAGCCCCAGCATTTT.

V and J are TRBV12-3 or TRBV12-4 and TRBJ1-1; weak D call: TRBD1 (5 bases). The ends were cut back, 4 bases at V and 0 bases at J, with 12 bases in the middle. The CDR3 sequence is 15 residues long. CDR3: CASSSHRHMNTEAFF. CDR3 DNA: TGTGCCAGCAGTTCCCACAGGCACATGAACACTGAAGCTTTCTTT.

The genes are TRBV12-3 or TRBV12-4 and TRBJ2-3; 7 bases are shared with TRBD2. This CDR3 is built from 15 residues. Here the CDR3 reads CTCSYRLASTDTQYF. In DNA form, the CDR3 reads TGTACCTGCAGTTACCGACTAGCTAGCACAGATACGCAGTATTTT.

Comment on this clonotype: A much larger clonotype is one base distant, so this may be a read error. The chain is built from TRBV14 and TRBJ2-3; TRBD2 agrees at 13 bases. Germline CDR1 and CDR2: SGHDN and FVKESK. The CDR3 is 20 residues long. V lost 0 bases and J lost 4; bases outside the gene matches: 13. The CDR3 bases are TGTGCCAGCAGCCAAGATCAACGTACTAGCGGGAGGGGTGGCGCAGATACGCAGTATTTT. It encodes CASSQDQRTSGRGGADTQYF. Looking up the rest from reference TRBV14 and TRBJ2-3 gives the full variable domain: EAGVTQFPSHSVIEKGQTVTLRCDPISGHDNLYWYRRVMGKEIKFLLHFVKESKQDESGMPNNRFLAERTGGTYSTLKVQPAELEDSGVYFCASSQDQRTSGRGGADTQYFGPGTRLTVL.

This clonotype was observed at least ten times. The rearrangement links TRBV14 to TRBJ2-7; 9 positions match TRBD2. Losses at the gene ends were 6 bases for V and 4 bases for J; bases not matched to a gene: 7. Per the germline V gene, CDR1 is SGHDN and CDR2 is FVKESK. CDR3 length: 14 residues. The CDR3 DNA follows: TGTGCCAGCAGGAACTCCACTAGCGGGTACGAGCAGTACTTC. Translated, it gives CASRNSTSGYEQYF.

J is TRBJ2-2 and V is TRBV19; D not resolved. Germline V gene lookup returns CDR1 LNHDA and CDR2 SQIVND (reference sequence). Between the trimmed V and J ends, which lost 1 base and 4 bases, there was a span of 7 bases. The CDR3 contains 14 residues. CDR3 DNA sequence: TGTGCCAGTAGTATAGGTTGGGTCACCGGGGAGCTGTTTTTT. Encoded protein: CASSIGWVTGELFF.